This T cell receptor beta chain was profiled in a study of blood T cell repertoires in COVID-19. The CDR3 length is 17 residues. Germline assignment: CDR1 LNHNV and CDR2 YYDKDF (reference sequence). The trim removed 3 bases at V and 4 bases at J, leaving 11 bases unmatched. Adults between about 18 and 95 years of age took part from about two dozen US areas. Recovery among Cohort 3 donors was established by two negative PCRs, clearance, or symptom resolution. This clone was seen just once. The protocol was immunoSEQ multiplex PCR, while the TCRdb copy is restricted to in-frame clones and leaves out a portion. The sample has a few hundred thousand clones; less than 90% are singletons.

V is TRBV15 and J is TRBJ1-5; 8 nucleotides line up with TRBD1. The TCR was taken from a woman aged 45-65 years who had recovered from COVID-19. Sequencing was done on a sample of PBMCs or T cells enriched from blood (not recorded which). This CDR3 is CATSSPTGDIRNQPQHF. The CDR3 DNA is TGTGCCACCAGCAGCCCGACAGGGGACATCCGGAATCAGCCCCAGCATTTT.